This T cell receptor (beta chain) was observed in a study of CD8+CD57+ T cells in acquired aplastic anemia. Turning to the study itself: Sorting CD4+ and CD8+ cells gave DNA averaging about 3.3 ug. For CD4+ cells, healthy donors had an average of around 9.9 million reads. Points from the study as a whole: The study identified twenty-nine CD8+ CDR3 sequences shared by patients and controls. CD8+ Simpson's diversity showed no significant patient-control difference.

On this clonotype itself: Its antigen is not known.

TCR beta VDJ combinations and CDR3 sequences were profiled from genomic DNA. TCRdb re-called the reads with MiXCR, one entry per CDR3 protein. The top ten clones hold about 29% of a sample with about 210,000 distinct CDR3 sequences, over 60% of them seen once. The CDR3 extends over 15 amino acids. The ends were cut back, 1 base at V and 1 base at J, with 7 bases in the middle. Germline CDR1 and CDR2: SGHTA and FQGNSA. The chain carries TRBV7-2 and TRBJ2-2; possible D gene TRBD2, 5 bases. The sample taken for sequencing was sorted CD4+, CD8+, or CD8+CD57+ T cells (not recorded which) from PBMCs. The clonotype comes from a human donor in good health. CDR3 residues: CASSLGGLNTGELFF. Written as DNA, the CDR3 is TGTGCCAGCAGCTTAGGAGGGTTGAACACCGGGGAGCTGTTTTTT.